This TCR beta chain derives from a study of T cell responses to AZD1222 COVID-19 vaccine. Broader study findings: Only a handful of AZD1222 recipients, roughly 6 in all, had baseline seropositivity. Spike was spanned by vaccine-associated CD4 TCRs, with dominance at 160-218 and 743-854. Donors, mostly white British, included more females; clonal diversity was possibly underestimated.

The CDR3 loop spans 15 amino acids. CDR1 SGHTA and CDR2 FQGNSA come from the germline V gene. V gave up 5 bases and J gave up 1 base, with 14 bases separating them. Clones were read by immunoSEQ multiplex PCR, and TCRdb kept only the in-frame ones, dropping some. The sample contains 170,000 or so clones, 90% of which appear only once. Comment on this clone: Its antigen is unknown.

The V gene is TRBV7-2, the J gene TRBJ1-1; possible D gene TRBD1, 5 bases. This specimen consisted of peripheral blood, obtained on day 0 of AZD1222 vaccination. The receptor's source is an adult in good health. In DNA, the CDR3 is TGTGCCAGCAGCCAACGTGGCAGGGCGAACACTGAAGCTTTCTTT. This gives the protein CASSQRGRANTEAFF.